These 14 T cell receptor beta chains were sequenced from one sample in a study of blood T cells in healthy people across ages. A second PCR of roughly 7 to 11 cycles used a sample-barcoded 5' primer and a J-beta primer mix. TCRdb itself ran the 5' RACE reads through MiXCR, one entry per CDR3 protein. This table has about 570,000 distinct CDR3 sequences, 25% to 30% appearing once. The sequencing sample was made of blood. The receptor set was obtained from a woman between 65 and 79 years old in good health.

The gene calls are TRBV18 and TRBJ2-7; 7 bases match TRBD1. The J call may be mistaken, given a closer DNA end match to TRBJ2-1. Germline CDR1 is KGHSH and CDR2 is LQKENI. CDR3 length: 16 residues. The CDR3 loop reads CASSPPGGLVNNEQFF. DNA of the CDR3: TGTGCCAGCTCACCACCAGGGGGCTTAGTCAACAATGAGCAGTTCTTC.

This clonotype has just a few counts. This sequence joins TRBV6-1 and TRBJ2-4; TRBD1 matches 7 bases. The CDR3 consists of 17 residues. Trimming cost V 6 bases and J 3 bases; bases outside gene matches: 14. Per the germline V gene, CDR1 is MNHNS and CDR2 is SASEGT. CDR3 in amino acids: CASSRLWKGASKNIQYF. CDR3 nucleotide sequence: TGTGCCAGCAGCAGACTTTGGAAGGGGGCGAGCAAAAACATTCAGTACTTC.

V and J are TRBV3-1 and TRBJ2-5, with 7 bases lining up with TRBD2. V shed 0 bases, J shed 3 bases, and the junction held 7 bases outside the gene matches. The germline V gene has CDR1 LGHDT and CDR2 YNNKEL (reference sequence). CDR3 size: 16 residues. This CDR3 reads CASSQDGSGMKETQYF. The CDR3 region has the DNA TGTGCCAGCAGCCAAGATGGCAGCGGGATGAAAGAGACCCAGTACTTC.

CDR3 bases: TGCAGTGCTATGGTCCCACAGAACTATGGCTACACCTTC. The encoded protein is CSAMVPQNYGYTF. This chain links TRBV20-1 with TRBJ1-2; D gene unclear. This CDR3 has 13 residues. CDR1 and CDR2 (germline): DFQATT, SNEGSKA (reference sequence). V was pared by 4 bases and J by 2 bases, with 11 bases between.

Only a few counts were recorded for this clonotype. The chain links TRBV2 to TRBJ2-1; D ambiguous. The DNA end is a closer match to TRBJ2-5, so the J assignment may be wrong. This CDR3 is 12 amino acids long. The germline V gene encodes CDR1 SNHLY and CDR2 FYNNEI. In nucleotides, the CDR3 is TGTGCCAGCAGTAAAATTGGGGAGACCCAGTACTTC. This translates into CASSKIGETQYF.

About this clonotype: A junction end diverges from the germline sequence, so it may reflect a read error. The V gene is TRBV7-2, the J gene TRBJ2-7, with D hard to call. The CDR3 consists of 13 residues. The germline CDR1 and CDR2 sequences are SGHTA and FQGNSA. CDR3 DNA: TGTGCCAGCGTGGGTAGTAGCTCCTACGAGCAGTACTTT. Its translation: CASVGSSSYEQYF.

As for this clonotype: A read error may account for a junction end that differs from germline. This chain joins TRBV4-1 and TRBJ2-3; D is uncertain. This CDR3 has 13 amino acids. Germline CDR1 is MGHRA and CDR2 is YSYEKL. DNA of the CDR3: TGCGCCAGCAGCTCTAGGAGCACAGATGCGCAGTATTTT. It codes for CASSSRSTDAQYF.

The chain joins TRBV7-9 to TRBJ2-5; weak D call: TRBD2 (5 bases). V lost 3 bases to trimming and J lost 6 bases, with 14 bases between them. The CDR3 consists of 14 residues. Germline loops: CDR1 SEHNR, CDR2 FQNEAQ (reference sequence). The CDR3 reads CASSFGVGEKTQYF. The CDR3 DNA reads TGTGCCAGCAGCTTCGGGGTAGGAGAGAAGACCCAGTACTTC.

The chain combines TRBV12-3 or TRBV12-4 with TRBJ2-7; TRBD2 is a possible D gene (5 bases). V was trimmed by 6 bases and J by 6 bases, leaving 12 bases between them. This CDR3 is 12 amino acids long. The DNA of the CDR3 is TGTGCCAGCAGGGGTGAGGGAAGCGAGCAGTACTTC. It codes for CASRGEGSEQYF.

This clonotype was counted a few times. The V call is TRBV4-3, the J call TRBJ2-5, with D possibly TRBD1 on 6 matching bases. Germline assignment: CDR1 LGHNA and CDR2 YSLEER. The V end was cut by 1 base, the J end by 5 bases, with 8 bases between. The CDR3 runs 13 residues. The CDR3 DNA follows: TGCGCCAGCAGCCAAGGACAGGCGGAGACCCAGTACTTC. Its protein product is CASSQGQAETQYF.

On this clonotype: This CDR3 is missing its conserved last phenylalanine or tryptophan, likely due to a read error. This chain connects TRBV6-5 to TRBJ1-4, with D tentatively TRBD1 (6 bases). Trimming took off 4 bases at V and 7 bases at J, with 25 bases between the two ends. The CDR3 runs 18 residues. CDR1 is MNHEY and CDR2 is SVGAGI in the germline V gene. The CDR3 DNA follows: TGTGCCAGCAGTTCTGATAGGGGGATGTTAGAAGTATTTGAAAAACTGTTTTCT. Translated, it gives CASSSDRGMLEVFEKLFS.

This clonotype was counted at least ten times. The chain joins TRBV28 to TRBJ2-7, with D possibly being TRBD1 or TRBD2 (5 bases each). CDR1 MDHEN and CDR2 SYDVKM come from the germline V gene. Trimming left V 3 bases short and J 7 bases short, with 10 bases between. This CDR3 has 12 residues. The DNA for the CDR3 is TGTGCCAGCAGTTTGGGGTGGGGGGAGCAGTACTTC. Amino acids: CASSLGWGEQYF.

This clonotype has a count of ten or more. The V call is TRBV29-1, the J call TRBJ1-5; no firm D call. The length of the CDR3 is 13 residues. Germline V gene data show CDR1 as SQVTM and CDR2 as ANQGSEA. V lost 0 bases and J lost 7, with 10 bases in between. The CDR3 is CSVEEAMGQPQHF. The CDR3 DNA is TGCAGCGTTGAAGAAGCTATGGGACAGCCCCAGCATTTT.

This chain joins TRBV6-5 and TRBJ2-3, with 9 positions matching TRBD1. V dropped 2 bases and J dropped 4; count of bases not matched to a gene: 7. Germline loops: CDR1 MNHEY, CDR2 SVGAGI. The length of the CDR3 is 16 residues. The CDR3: CASSYDPGQGADTQYF. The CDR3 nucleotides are TGTGCCAGCAGTTACGATCCGGGACAGGGCGCAGATACGCAGTATTTT.